A single sample is the source of the 16 T cell receptor beta chains below, sequenced in a study of blood T cell repertoires in COVID-19. Data came from immunoSEQ multiplex PCR; TCRdb stores just in-frame clones and leaves some out. The repertoire holds some 200,000 clones, with 80% to 85% as singletons. Sequenced input: peripheral blood. Receptor source: a woman in her 30s who had recovered from COVID-19.

The gene calls are TRBV5-6 and TRBJ1-2; D may be TRBD1 (5 bases). The V gene's germline CDR1 is SGHDT and CDR2 YYEEEE. Deletions cut 3 bases from V and 4 bases from J, with 16 bases between. The CDR3 has 15 amino acids. The CDR3: CASSYDGQDFYGYTF. The CDR3 nucleotides are TGTGCCAGCAGCTACGACGGACAAGATTTCTATGGCTACACCTTC.

The chain carries TRBV29-1 and TRBJ1-5, with D perhaps matching TRBD1 (6 bases). With 4 bases removed from V and 0 bases from J, the gap between germline ends came to 7 bases. CDR3 size: 13 residues. The germline gives CDR1 SQVTM, CDR2 ANQGSEA. The CDR3 DNA reads TGCAGCGTTGCGGACAGTAGCAATCAGCCCCAGCATTTT. This codes for CSVADSSNQPQHF.

The chain joins TRBV5-4 to TRBJ2-5; no clear D gene. Germline CDR1 SGHNT, CDR2 YYREEE (reference sequence). The CDR3 totals 14 residues. Trimming stripped 0 bases from V and 3 bases from J, with 9 bases between. This CDR3 reads CASSLETTKETQYF. Written as DNA, the CDR3 is TGTGCCAGCAGCTTGGAAACAACAAAAGAGACCCAGTACTTC.

The rearrangement joins TRBV13 to TRBJ2-2; D is perhaps TRBD2 (7 bases). V was trimmed by 5 bases and J by 1 base, leaving 11 bases between them. From germline, CDR1 is PRHDT and CDR2 FYEKMQ (reference sequence). CDR3 length: 15 residues. Here the CDR3 reads CASSRGGENTGELFF. As DNA, the CDR3 is TGTGCCAGCAGCCGAGGGGGGGAGAACACCGGGGAGCTGTTTTTT.

This clone was found a few times. The chain joins TRBV19 to TRBJ2-2; TRBD1 matches at 8 bases. This CDR3 has 15 residues. The germline CDR1 and CDR2 sequences are LNHDA and SQIVND (reference sequence). V gave up 7 bases and J gave up 7 bases; unmatched junction bases: 11. Here the CDR3 reads CASKETGDFIGELFF. CDR3 sequence (DNA): TGTGCCAGTAAAGAGACAGGGGATTTCATCGGGGAGCTGTTTTTT.

The chain has TRBV10-3 and TRBJ1-1; the D is unclear. Between the trimmed V and J ends, which lost 10 bases and 4 bases, there was a span of 16 bases. This CDR3 comprises 13 residues. CDR1 is ENHRY, CDR2 SYGVKD, per germline. CDR3 protein: CATWESRVTEAFF. CDR3 DNA: TGTGCCACATGGGAATCGAGGGTCACTGAAGCTTTCTTT.

The CDR3 reads CASGLQDSGANVLTF. In DNA, the CDR3 is TGCGCCAGCGGACTACAAGACTCTGGGGCCAACGTCCTGACTTTC. The chain has TRBV5-1 and TRBJ2-6; a weak D match, TRBD2 (6 bases). The germline V gene encodes CDR1 SGHRS and CDR2 YFSETQ. V lost 7 bases to trimming and J lost 0 bases, with 11 bases between them. The CDR3 extends over 15 amino acids.

The chain links TRBV3-1 (or the pseudogene TRBV3-2) to TRBJ1-6, with a possible D match to TRBD1 (6 bases). There are 15 residues in the CDR3. V lost 4 bases and J lost 6, with 13 bases in between. Germline values: CDR1 LGHDT, CDR2 YNNKEL (reference sequence). The CDR3 region has the DNA TGTGCCAGCAGCCCCGCGACAGGACCTAATTCACCCCTCCACTTT. This translates into CASSPATGPNSPLHF.

The gene calls are TRBV30 and TRBJ2-2; 11 bases are shared with TRBD2. This CDR3 comprises 18 residues. CDR1 is GTSNPN and CDR2 is SVGIG in the germline V gene (reference sequence). With 0 bases clipped from V and 5 bases from J, the junction kept 11 bases outside the gene matches. In nucleotides, the CDR3 is TGTGCCTGGAGTGTACTAGCGGGAGCGATTGTTGGGACCGGGGAGCTGTTTTTT. This translates into CAWSVLAGAIVGTGELFF.

This chain connects TRBV2 to TRBJ1-1; D is perhaps TRBD1 (5 bases). Trimming took 2 bases from V and 11 from J, leaving 18 bases between them. Germline V gene sequence: CDR1 SNHLY, CDR2 FYNNEI. This CDR3 comprises 14 residues. CDR3 loop: CASSELTGRPGAFF. CDR3 DNA sequence: TGTGCCAGCAGTGAACTCACAGGTCGACCTGGCGCTTTCTTT.

This clone was seen once. In DNA form, the CDR3 reads TGCGCCAGCAGACCTACAGGGGGCGGGACCTACGAGCAGTACTTC. This sequence encodes CASRPTGGGTYEQYF. This chain uses TRBV4-1 with TRBJ2-7, with 9 bases aligning to TRBD1. This CDR3 contains 15 residues. After removal of 6 bases from V and 2 bases from J, the junction contained 8 bases not matched to a gene. Per the germline V gene, CDR1 is MGHRA and CDR2 is YSYEKL.

This rearrangement joins TRBV29-1 to TRBJ2-7; D not resolved. CDR3 length: 11 amino acids. Germline V gene data show CDR1 as SQVTM and CDR2 as ANQGSEA. Trimming stripped 2 bases from V and 4 bases from J, with 6 bases between. In DNA, the CDR3 is TGCAGCGTTGAATACCGGTACGAGCAGTACTTC. It translates to CSVEYRYEQYF.

The rearrangement joins TRBV2 to TRBJ2-5; 14 bases agree with TRBD2. The CDR3 has 18 residues. V trimming: 4 bases; J trimming: 5 bases; junction bases outside the gene matches: 12. Looked up from germline, CDR1 is SNHLY and CDR2 is FYNNEI. The CDR3 bases are TGTGCCAGCAGTGGAATCCCGACTAGCGGGAGGGCAGACGAGACCCAGTACTTC. Residues: CASSGIPTSGRADETQYF.

There are a few counts of this clone. The chain is built from TRBV28 and TRBJ2-2; 7 nucleotides line up with TRBD2. The CDR3 has 16 residues. Trimming cost V 5 bases and J 1 base; bases outside gene matches: 7. Germline CDR1 MDHEN, CDR2 SYDVKM. The CDR3 sequence: CASSLRLAGNTGELFF. The CDR3 nucleotides are TGTGCCAGCAGTCTTCGACTAGCTGGGAACACCGGGGAGCTGTTTTTT. Supplemented by reference TRBV28 and TRBJ2-2, the full variable domain reads DVKVTQSSRYLVKRTGEKVFLECVQDMDHENMFWYRQDPGLGLRLIYFSYDVKMKEKGDIPEGYSVSREKKERFSLILESASTNQTSMYLCASSLRLAGNTGELFFGEGSRLTVL.

The table lists this clone with a count of one. The chain employs TRBV5-5 and TRBJ2-7; D may be TRBD2 (6 bases). V was cut by 5 bases and J by 5 bases, with 14 bases left in between. CDR3 length: 13 amino acids. The germline V gene encodes CDR1 SGHKS and CDR2 YYEKEE (reference sequence). Here the CDR3 reads CASSSTSLNEQYF. The CDR3 nucleotides are TGTGCCAGCAGTTCGACTAGTTTAAACGAGCAGTACTTC.

In this sample, this clone turned up a few times. The CDR3 reads CASSGVSYEQYF. DNA for the CDR3: TGCGCCAGCAGTGGAGTCTCCTACGAGCAGTACTTC. V is TRBV10-1 and J is TRBJ2-7; D gene unclear. There are 12 residues in the CDR3. With 4 bases removed from V and 0 bases from J, the gap between germline ends came to 4 bases. Germline CDR1 and CDR2: WNHNN and SYGVQD (reference sequence).